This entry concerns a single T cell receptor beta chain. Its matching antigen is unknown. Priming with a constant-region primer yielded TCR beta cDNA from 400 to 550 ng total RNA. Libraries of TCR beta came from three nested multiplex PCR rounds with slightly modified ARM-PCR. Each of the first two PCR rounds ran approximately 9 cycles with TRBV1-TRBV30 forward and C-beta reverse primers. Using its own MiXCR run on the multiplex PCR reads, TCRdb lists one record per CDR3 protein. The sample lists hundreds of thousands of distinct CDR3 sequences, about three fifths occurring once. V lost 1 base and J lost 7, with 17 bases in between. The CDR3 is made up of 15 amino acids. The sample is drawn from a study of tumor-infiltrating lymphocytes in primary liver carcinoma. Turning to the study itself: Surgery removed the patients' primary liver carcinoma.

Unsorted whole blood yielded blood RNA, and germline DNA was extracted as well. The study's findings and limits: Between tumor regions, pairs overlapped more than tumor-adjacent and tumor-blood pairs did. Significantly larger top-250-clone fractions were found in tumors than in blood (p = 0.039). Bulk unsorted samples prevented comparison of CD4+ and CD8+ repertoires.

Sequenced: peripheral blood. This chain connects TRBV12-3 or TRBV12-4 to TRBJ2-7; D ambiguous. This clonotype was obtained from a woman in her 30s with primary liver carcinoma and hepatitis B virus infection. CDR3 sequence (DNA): TGTGCCAGCAGTTTAGGGTCCGCTACGGCGAGGGAGCAGTACTTC. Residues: CASSLGSATAREQYF.